The 13 T cell receptor beta chains in this list originate from one sample, sequenced in a study of cytomegalovirus exposure and HLA in healthy donors. Amplification used 60 Vbeta primers and 13 Jbeta primers. Only in-frame clones appear in the TCRdb table, and some are missing; sequencing was by immunoSEQ multiplex PCR. This table has more than 60,000 clones, roughly 82% appearing once. Sequenced sample: PBMCs. The receptors shown here come from a man in his 70s in good health and CMV-seropositive.

This clone was picked up a small number of times. The chain couples TRBV5-6 to TRBJ1-1, with D perhaps matching TRBD1 (5 bases). The CDR3 covers 14 residues. The germline V gene has CDR1 SGHDT and CDR2 YYEEEE. V lost 0 bases to trimming and J lost 8 bases, with 14 bases between them. CDR3 in DNA: TGTGCCAGCAGCTTGGTGCAGGCTAGGGGCGAAGCTTTCTTT. It encodes CASSLVQARGEAFF.

J is TRBJ2-3 and V is TRBV10-1, with a tentative D call TRBD1 (5 bases). This CDR3 comprises 13 residues. The ends were cut back, 4 bases at V and 6 bases at J, with 11 bases in the middle. CDR1 and CDR2 (germline): WNHNN, SYGVQD (reference sequence). CDR3 amino acids: CASSVRGQDTQYF. The CDR3 DNA is TGCGCCAGCAGTGTAAGGGGTCAGGATACGCAGTATTTT.

This rearrangement joins TRBV19 to TRBJ2-3; TRBD2 matches 7 bases. Germline assignment: CDR1 LNHDA and CDR2 SQIVND (reference sequence). Trimming at V came to 7 bases and at J to 0 bases, leaving 10 bases not matched to a gene. This CDR3 is built from 16 residues. The CDR3 nucleotides are TGTGCCAGTACCGGAGGACTAGGAGGAAGCACAGATACGCAGTATTTT. It yields the protein CASTGGLGGSTDTQYF. The entire variable domain, with the rest obtained from reference TRBV19 and TRBJ2-3, is as follows: DGGITQSPKYLFRKEGQNVTLSCEQNLNHDAMYWYRQDPGQGLRLIYYSQIVNDFQKGDIAEGYSVSREKKESFPLTVTSAQKNPTAFYLCASTGGLGGSTDTQYFGPGTRLTVL.

The rearrangement uses TRBV14 and TRBJ2-7; 7 positions agree with TRBD1. From germline, CDR1 is SGHDN and CDR2 FVKESK. There are 13 residues in the CDR3. J gave up 6 bases and V 6 bases, and 8 bases lay outside the gene matches. The chain's CDR3 is CASSRDRASEQYF. As DNA, the CDR3 is TGTGCCAGCAGTCGAGACAGGGCCTCCGAGCAGTACTTC.

The V gene is TRBV29-1, the J gene TRBJ1-2; D gene ambiguous. CDR1 and CDR2 (germline): SQVTM, ANQGSEA. V shed 5 bases and J shed 6 bases, with 16 bases lying between them. There are 13 residues in the CDR3. CDR3 bases: TGCAGCGTTCGACAAGAAGCATATAATGGCTACACCTTC. Encoded protein: CSVRQEAYNGYTF.

This clone has just one count. This chain connects TRBV28 to TRBJ2-7; 11 bases agree with TRBD2. V lost 7 bases, J lost 0 bases, and 5 bases stayed unmatched. The CDR3 spans 15 residues. Per germline, CDR1 MDHEN and CDR2 SYDVKM. The CDR3 region is CASTTTSGNSYEQYF. The CDR3 nucleotides are TGTGCCAGCACCACGACTAGCGGGAACTCCTACGAGCAGTACTTC.

On this clone: Compared with germline, one end of the junction differs, possibly owing to a read error. This chain connects TRBV25-1 to TRBJ1-6; D may be TRBD1 (6 bases). CDR3 length equals 16 residues. The germline V gene has CDR1 MGHDK and CDR2 SYGVNS. As DNA, the CDR3 is TGTGCCAGCAGTGTAGGGATCACGGGACATAATCCACCCCTCCACTTT. Residues: CASSVGITGHNPPLHF.

The chain employs TRBV7-9 and TRBJ1-1; unclear D gene. V shed 5 bases and J shed 2 bases, with 12 bases lying between them. The V gene's germline CDR1 is SEHNR and CDR2 FQNEAQ (reference sequence). The CDR3 is made up of 14 amino acids. The CDR3: CASSVHGHNTEAFF. In DNA form, the CDR3 reads TGTGCCAGCAGCGTCCACGGTCATAACACTGAAGCTTTCTTT.

This clone was observed a single time. The CDR3 DNA reads as TGTGCCAGCAGTTACGGGCCGGCAACTAATGAAAAACTGTTTTTT. Translation gives CASSYGPATNEKLFF. This chain joins TRBV6-6 and TRBJ1-4; D unclear. The CDR3 has 15 amino acids. Looked up from germline, CDR1 is MNHNY and CDR2 is SVGAGI (reference sequence). Trimming left V 2 bases short and J 0 bases short, with 7 bases between.

The chain employs TRBV15 and TRBJ1-2; 10 bases are shared with TRBD1. V dropped 4 bases and J dropped 2; count of bases not matched to a gene: 1. Per germline, CDR1 LNHNV and CDR2 YYDKDF (reference sequence). The CDR3 is 14 amino acids. In DNA form, the CDR3 reads TGTGCCACCAGCATGGGACAGGGGAACTATGGCTACACCTTC. It yields the protein CATSMGQGNYGYTF.

Only a few counts were recorded for this clone. The rearrangement links TRBV12-5 to TRBJ2-7; tentatively, D is TRBD1 (5 bases). V shed 0 bases and J shed 0 bases, with 24 bases lying between them. This CDR3 comprises 20 residues. CDR1 is LGHNT and CDR2 is FRNRAP in the germline V gene. The CDR3 DNA follows: TGTGCTAGTGGTTTGGTAGGGGTCGACCCCCCTGAACTGTACTCCTACGAGCAGTACTTC. This translates into CASGLVGVDPPELYSYEQYF.

V is TRBV10-1 and J is TRBJ1-2; TRBD1 might be the D (6 bases). Per germline, CDR1 WNHNN and CDR2 SYGVQD (reference sequence). V was shortened by 4 bases and J by 7 bases, with 16 bases between the two germline ends. This CDR3 has 14 residues. This chain's CDR3 is CASSGVEGVAGYTF. Written as DNA, the CDR3 is TGCGCCAGCAGTGGAGTAGAGGGGGTGGCTGGCTACACCTTC.

The chain couples TRBV5-1 to TRBJ1-1; TRBD1 aligns across 9 bases. J was trimmed by 1 base and V by 4 bases; bases with no gene match: 2. Germline lookup yields CDR1 SGHRS and CDR2 YFSETQ. This CDR3 is 14 amino acids long. As DNA, the CDR3 is TGCGCCAGCAGCAAGGGACAGGGGAACACTGAAGCTTTCTTT. It yields the protein CASSKGQGNTEAFF. Drawing the rest from reference TRBV5-1 and TRBJ1-1, the complete variable domain is KAGVTQTPRYLIKTRGQQVTLSCSPISGHRSVSWYQQTPGQGLQFLFEYFSETQRNKGNFPGRFSGRQFSNSRSEMNVSTLELGDSALYLCASSKGQGNTEAFFGQGTRLTVV.